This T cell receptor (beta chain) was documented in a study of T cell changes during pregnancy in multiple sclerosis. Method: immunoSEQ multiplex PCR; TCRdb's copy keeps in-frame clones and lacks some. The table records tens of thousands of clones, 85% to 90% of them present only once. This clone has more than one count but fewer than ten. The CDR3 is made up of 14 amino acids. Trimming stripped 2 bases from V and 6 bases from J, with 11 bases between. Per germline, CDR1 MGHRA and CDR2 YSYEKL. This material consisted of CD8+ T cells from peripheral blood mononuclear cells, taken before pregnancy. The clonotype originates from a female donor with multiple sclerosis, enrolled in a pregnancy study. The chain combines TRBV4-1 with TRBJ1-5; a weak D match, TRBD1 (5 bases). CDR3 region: CASSQQDTAQPQHF. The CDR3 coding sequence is TGCGCCAGCAGCCAACAGGACACTGCTCAGCCCCAGCATTTT.